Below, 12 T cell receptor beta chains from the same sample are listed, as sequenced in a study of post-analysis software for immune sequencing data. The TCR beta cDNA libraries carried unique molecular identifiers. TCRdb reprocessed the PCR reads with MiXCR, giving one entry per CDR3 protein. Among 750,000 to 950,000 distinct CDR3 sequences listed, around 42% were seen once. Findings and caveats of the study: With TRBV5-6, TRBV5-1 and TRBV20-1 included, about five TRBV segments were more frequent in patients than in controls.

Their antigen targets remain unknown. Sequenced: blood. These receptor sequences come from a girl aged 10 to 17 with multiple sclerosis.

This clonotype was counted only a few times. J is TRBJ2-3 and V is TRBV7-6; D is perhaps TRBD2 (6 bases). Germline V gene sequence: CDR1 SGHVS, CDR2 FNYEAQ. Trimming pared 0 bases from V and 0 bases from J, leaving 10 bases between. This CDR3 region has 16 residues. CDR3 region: CASSLAAGTSTDTQYF. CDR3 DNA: TGTGCCAGCAGCTTAGCGGCCGGGACTAGCACAGATACGCAGTATTTT.

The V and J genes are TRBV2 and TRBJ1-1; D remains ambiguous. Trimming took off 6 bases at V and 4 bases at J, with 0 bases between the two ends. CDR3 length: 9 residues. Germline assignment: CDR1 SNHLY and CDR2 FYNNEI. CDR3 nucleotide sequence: TGTGCCAGCAGCACTGAAGCTTTCTTT. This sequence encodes CASSTEAFF.

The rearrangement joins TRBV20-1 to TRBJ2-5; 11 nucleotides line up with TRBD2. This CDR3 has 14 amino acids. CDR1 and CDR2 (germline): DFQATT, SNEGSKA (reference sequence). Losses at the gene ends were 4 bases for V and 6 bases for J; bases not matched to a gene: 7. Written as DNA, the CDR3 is TGCAGTGCTAATAGCGGGAGGGCTGGTCAGACCCAGTACTTC. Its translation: CSANSGRAGQTQYF.

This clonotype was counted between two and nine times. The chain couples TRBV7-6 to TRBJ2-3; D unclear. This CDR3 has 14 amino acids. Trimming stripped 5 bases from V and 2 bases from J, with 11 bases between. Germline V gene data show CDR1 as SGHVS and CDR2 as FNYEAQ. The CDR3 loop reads CASSPISDTDTQYF. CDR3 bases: TGTGCCAGCAGCCCGATATCGGACACAGATACGCAGTATTTT.

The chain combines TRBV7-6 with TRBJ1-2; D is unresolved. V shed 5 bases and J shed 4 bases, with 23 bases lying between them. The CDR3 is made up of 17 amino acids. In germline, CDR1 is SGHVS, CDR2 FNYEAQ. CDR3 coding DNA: TGTGCCAGCAGCCCTGAGGAGGGAATAAGGGTGTGCTATGGCTACACCTTC. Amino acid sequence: CASSPEEGIRVCYGYTF.

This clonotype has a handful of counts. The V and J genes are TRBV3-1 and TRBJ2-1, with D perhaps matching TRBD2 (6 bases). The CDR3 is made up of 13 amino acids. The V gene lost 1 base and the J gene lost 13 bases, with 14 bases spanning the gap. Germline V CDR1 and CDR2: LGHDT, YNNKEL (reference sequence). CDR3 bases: TGTGCCAGCAGCCAAGGCTTTCTAGCGCTACAGTTCTTC. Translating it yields CASSQGFLALQFF.

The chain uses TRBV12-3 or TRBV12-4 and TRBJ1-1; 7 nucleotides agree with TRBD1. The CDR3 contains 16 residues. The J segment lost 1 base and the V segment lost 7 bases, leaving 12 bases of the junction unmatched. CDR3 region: CASTPREGAGNTEAFF. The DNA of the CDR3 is TGTGCCAGCACCCCGAGGGAGGGGGCCGGGAACACTGAAGCTTTCTTT.

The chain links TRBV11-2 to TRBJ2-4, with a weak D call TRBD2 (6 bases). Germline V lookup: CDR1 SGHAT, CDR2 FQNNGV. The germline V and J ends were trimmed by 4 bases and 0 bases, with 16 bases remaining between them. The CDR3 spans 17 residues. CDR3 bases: TGTGCCAGCAGCTCCCTCGCGGAGGGATTAGCCAAAAACATTCAGTACTTC. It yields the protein CASSSLAEGLAKNIQYF.

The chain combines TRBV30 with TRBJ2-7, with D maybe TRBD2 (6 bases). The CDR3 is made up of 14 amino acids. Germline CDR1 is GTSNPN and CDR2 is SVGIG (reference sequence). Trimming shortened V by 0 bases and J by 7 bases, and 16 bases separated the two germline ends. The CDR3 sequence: CAWSVGSGGPEQYF. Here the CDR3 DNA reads TGTGCCTGGAGTGTGGGCTCCGGGGGTCCTGAGCAGTACTTC.

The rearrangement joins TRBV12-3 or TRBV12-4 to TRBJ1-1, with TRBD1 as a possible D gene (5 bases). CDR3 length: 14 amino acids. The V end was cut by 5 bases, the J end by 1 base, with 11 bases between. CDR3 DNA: TGTGCCAGCAGTCCAGGGAGTAGGAACACTGAAGCTTTCTTT. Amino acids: CASSPGSRNTEAFF.

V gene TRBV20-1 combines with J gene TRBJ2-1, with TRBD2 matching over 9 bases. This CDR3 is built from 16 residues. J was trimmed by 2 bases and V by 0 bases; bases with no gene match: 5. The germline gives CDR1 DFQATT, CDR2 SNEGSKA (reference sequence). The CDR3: CSARDIASGTYNEQFF. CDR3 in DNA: TGCAGTGCTAGAGATATCGCTAGCGGGACCTACAATGAGCAGTTCTTC.

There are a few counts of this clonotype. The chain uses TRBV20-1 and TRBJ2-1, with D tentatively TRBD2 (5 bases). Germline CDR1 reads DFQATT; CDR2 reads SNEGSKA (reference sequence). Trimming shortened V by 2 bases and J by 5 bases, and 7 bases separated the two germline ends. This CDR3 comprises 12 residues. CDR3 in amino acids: CSARLAHNEQFF. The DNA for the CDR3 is TGCAGTGCTAGACTAGCTCACAATGAGCAGTTCTTC.